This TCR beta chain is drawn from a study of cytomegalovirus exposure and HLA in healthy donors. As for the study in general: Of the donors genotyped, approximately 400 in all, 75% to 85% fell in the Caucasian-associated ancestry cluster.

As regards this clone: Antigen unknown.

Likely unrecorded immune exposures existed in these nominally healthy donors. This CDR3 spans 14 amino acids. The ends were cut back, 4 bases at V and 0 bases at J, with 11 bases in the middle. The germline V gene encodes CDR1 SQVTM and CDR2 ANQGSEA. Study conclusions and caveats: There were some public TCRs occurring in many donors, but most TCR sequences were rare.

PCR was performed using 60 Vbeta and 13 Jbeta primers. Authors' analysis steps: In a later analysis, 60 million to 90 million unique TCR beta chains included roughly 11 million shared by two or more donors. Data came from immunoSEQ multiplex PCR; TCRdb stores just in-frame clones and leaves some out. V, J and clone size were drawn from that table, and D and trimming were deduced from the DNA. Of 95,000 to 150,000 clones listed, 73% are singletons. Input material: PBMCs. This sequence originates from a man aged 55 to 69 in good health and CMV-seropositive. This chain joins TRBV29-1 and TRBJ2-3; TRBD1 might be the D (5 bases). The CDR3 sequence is CSVASDSSTDTQYF. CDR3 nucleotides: TGCAGCGTTGCTTCCGACAGTAGCACAGATACGCAGTATTTT.